This T cell receptor beta chain was captured by sequencing in a study of cytotoxic CD8 clonotypes in ibrutinib-treated CLL. The intended depth for sequencing was 1 in 200,000 to 1 in 1 million T cells. Measured with immunoSEQ multiplex PCR; TCRdb has only the in-frame clones, and not every one. The data contain fewer than 100,000 clones, just over 85% of them singletons. The TCR sequence derives from a human donor with chronic lymphocytic leukemia. The sample here was PBMCs, taken before ibrutinib treatment.

This CDR3 reads CASSLELGGETQYF. As DNA, the CDR3 is TGTGCCAGCAGCTTGGAGCTAGGAGGGGAGACCCAGTACTTC. The J gene is TRBJ2-5, the V gene TRBV5-4; TRBD2 is a possible D gene (6 bases). The CDR3 covers 14 residues. V lost 0 bases and J lost 5, with 11 bases in between. The V gene's germline CDR1 is SGHNT and CDR2 YYREEE (reference sequence).